A single TCR beta chain is shown here with its context. What it recognizes is unknown. This record belongs to a study of identical twins. Study-level findings and limits: Recombination models fit unrelated individuals' TCR alpha sharing but underestimated twins'.

The CDR3 is 14 residues long. From germline, CDR1 is SNHLY and CDR2 FYNNEI. V lost 7 bases, J lost 5 bases, and 11 bases stayed unmatched. TCRdb reanalysed the 5' RACE reads using MiXCR and keeps one entry per CDR3 protein. The repertoire holds about 790,000 distinct CDR3 sequences, with 15% to 20% as singletons. The same sample was also studied in work on T cells expressing NK-cell markers.

Sequenced: PBMCs. The source is a woman between 18 and 30 years old in good health. V and J are TRBV2 and TRBJ2-7; 7 bases fit TRBD1. CDR3 nucleotide sequence: TGTGCCAGCAATCGGGACAGAGGGATTGACGAGCAGTACTTC. This translates into CASNRDRGIDEQYF.